Each of the 16 T cell receptor beta chains below was sequenced from the same sample in a study of OX40 agonist ivuxolimab in advanced cancers. Sequencing was performed with immunoSEQ multiplex PCR; in TCRdb, only in-frame clones are kept and a portion is missing. The table records 65,000 to 80,000 clones, 80% to 90% of them present only once. The material was CD4+ or CD8+ T cells sorted from blood, obtained in a trial of the OX40 agonist ivuxolimab. These receptors all stem from an adult with an advanced solid tumor such as melanoma, head and neck, liver or kidney cancer.

This chain links TRBV11-2 with TRBJ1-1; D uncertain. Trimming took 5 bases from V and 7 from J, leaving 14 bases between them. In germline, CDR1 is SGHAT, CDR2 FQNNGV. The CDR3 has 13 amino acids. DNA of the CDR3: TGTGCCAGCAGCCAAGTAGCAACCGGTGAAGCTTTCTTT. Amino acids: CASSQVATGEAFF.

The rearrangement links TRBV18 to TRBJ2-7; 8 bases line up with TRBD1. The CDR3 extends over 15 amino acids. The V gene's germline CDR1 is KGHSH and CDR2 LQKENI. V was pared by 4 bases and J by 4 bases, with 9 bases of the junction left unmatched. CDR3 DNA: TGTGCCAGCTCACACACGGACAGGGCGAGGTACGAGCAGTACTTC. Its translation is CASSHTDRARYEQYF. Full variable domain (remainder filled in from reference TRBV18 and TRBJ2-7): NAGVMQNPRHLVRRRGQEARLRCSPMKGHSHVYWYRQLPEEGLKFMVYLQKENIIDESGMPKERFSAEFPKEGPSILRIQQVVRGDSAAYFCASSHTDRARYEQYFGPGTRLTVT.

V is TRBV27 and J is TRBJ2-3, with a tentative D call TRBD1 (5 bases). Germline CDR1 reads MNHEY; CDR2 reads SMNVEV (reference sequence). Trimming took off 5 bases at V and 3 bases at J, with 12 bases between the two ends. The CDR3 totals 14 residues. The CDR3: CASSGRRQTDTQYF. The DNA of the CDR3 is TGTGCCAGCAGTGGCAGGAGACAGACAGATACGCAGTATTTT.

As DNA, the CDR3 is TGTGCCATCAGTGACAGGGAGGGCAATGAGCAGTTCTTC. Amino acid sequence: CAISDREGNEQFF. J is TRBJ2-1 and V is TRBV10-3, with 7 bases matching TRBD2. The V and J ends lost 3 bases and 6 bases, in that order; junction bases with no gene match: 2. The germline gives CDR1 ENHRY, CDR2 SYGVKD. The CDR3 runs to 13 residues.

This clone was found once. The chain has TRBV5-1 and TRBJ1-1, with D possibly being TRBD1 (5 bases). V was pared by 3 bases and J by 4 bases, with 13 bases between. CDR3 length: 14 residues. In germline, CDR1 is SGHRS, CDR2 YFSETQ. The CDR3 nucleotides read TGCGCCAGCAGCTCTGCTGGGGCGCGCACTGAAGCTTTCTTT. Protein: CASSSAGARTEAFF.

The chain combines TRBV5-1 with TRBJ2-1, with D perhaps TRBD2 (6 bases). Trimming stripped 1 base from V and 5 bases from J, with 13 bases between. The CDR3 runs 15 residues. Germline CDR1 reads SGHRS; CDR2 reads YFSETQ. For the CDR3, the DNA is TGCGCCAGCAGCTTGACTAGTGGCGGGAACAATGAGCAGTTCTTC. Translation: CASSLTSGGNNEQFF. Full variable domain (rest looked up from reference TRBV5-1 and TRBJ2-1): KAGVTQTPRYLIKTRGQQVTLSCSPISGHRSVSWYQQTPGQGLQFLFEYFSETQRNKGNFPGRFSGRQFSNSRSEMNVSTLELGDSALYLCASSLTSGGNNEQFFGPGTRLTVL.

The chain recombines TRBV11-2 with TRBJ2-5, with 8 bases that match TRBD1. Germline trimming cut 6 bases from V and 3 bases from J; bases unmatched to any gene: 6. Germline V gives CDR1 SGHAT, CDR2 FQNNGV. This CDR3 has 14 amino acids. Here the CDR3 DNA reads TGTGCCAGCAGACCCATGACAGGGGAAGAGACCCAGTACTTC. This codes for CASRPMTGEETQYF.

V gene TRBV27 combines with J gene TRBJ2-3; D not resolved. The germline V gene has CDR1 MNHEY and CDR2 SMNVEV (reference sequence). The CDR3 extends over 11 amino acids. Between the trimmed V and J ends, which lost 3 bases and 5 bases, there was a span of 3 bases. CDR3 amino acids: CASSFRDTQYF. DNA for the CDR3: TGTGCCAGCAGTTTCCGAGATACGCAGTATTTT.

The chain joins TRBV29-1 to TRBJ1-1; 9 bases map to TRBD1. The germline gives CDR1 SQVTM, CDR2 ANQGSEA. With V trimmed by 3 bases and J by 8 bases, 7 bases remained unmatched. This CDR3 region has 13 residues. This chain's CDR3 is CSVEWGTGREAFF. In DNA, the CDR3 is TGCAGCGTTGAGTGGGGGACAGGGCGAGAAGCTTTCTTT.

The gene calls are TRBV18 and TRBJ2-6; D gene uncertain. Trimming left V 0 bases short and J 1 base short, with 10 bases between. Looked up from germline, CDR1 is KGHSH and CDR2 is LQKENI. The CDR3 contains 17 residues. CDR3 in DNA: TGTGCCAGCTCACCACCGGGCAGGTTATCTGGGGCCAACGTCCTGACTTTC. This translates into CASSPPGRLSGANVLTF.

This clone was found a few times. The chain combines TRBV19 with TRBJ2-7; D is unclear. The CDR3 is 13 residues long. Germline CDR1 and CDR2: LNHDA and SQIVND (reference sequence). The V and J ends lost 9 bases and 1 base respectively, with 13 bases between them. The CDR3, as DNA: TGTGCCAGCGCGGAGATGTTTTCCTACGAGCAGTACTTC. Translation gives CASAEMFSYEQYF.

V is TRBV5-1 and J is TRBJ1-4; D may be TRBD1 (5 bases). The CDR3 loop spans 17 amino acids. V lost 2 bases, J lost 3 bases, and 17 bases lay in between. Germline V CDR1 and CDR2: SGHRS, YFSETQ. The CDR3 DNA is TGCGCCAGCAGCTTCCGGGGCAGGGAGCGATCTAATGAAAAACTGTTTTTT. Protein sequence: CASSFRGRERSNEKLFF.

The chain combines TRBV11-2 with TRBJ2-7, with D perhaps TRBD1 (5 bases). Germline loops: CDR1 SGHAT, CDR2 FQNNGV. With 0 bases removed from V and 2 bases from J, the gap between germline ends came to 11 bases. The length of the CDR3 is 15 residues. This CDR3 is CASSLESGLTYEQYF. CDR3 DNA: TGTGCCAGCAGCTTAGAATCAGGGTTGACCTACGAGCAGTACTTC.

The rearrangement uses TRBV6-5 and TRBJ2-1, with 9 bases fitting TRBD2. CDR1 is MNHEY and CDR2 is SVGAGI in the germline V gene. This CDR3 region has 14 residues. The V and J ends lost 3 bases and 6 bases, in that order; junction bases with no gene match: 3. CDR3 bases: TGTGCCAGCAGTTATCTGACTAGCGGCAATGAGCAGTTCTTC. Translated: CASSYLTSGNEQFF.

The chain uses TRBV28 and TRBJ2-7; D is unresolved. V lost 5 bases, J lost 6 bases, and 8 bases lay in between. CDR3 length: 11 residues. Germline assignment: CDR1 MDHEN and CDR2 SYDVKM. The CDR3 DNA sequence: TGTGCCAGCAGTACCCCCCGCGAGCAGTACTTC. Its protein product is CASSTPREQYF.

The V and J genes are TRBV18 and TRBJ1-1; 12 bases match TRBD1. Germline loops: CDR1 KGHSH, CDR2 LQKENI. The CDR3 covers 17 residues. The trim removed 3 bases at V and 5 bases at J, leaving 10 bases unmatched. The CDR3 region is CASSPPGTGGPRTEAFF. The CDR3 DNA reads TGTGCCAGCTCACCGCCCGGGACAGGGGGCCCAAGGACTGAAGCTTTCTTT.